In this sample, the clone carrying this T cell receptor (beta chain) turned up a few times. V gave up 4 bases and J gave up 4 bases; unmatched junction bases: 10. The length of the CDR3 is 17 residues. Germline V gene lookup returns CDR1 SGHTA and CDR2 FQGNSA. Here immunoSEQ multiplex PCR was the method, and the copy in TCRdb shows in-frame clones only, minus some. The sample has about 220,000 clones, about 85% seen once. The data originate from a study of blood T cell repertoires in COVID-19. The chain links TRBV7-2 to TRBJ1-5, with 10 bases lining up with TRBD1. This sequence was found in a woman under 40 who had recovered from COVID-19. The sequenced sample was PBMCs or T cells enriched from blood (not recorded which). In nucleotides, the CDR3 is TGTGCCAGCAGCTCTCCACCGGGACAGGGGCGAAATCAGCCCCAGCATTTT. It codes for CASSSPPGQGRNQPQHF.